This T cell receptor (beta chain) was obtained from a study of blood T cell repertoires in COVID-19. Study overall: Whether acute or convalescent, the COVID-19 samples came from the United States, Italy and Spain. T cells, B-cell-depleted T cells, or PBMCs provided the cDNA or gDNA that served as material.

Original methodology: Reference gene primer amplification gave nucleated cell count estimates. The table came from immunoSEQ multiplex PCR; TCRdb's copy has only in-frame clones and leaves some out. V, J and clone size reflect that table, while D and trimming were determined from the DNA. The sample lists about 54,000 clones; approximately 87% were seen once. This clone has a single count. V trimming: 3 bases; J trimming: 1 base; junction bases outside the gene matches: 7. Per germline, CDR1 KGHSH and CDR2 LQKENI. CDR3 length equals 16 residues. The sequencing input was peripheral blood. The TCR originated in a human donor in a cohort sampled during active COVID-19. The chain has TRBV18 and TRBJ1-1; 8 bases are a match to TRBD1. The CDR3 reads CASSPSIGTGNTEAFF. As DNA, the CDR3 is TGTGCCAGCTCACCTAGTATCGGGACAGGGAACACTGAAGCTTTCTTT.